The clone carrying this T cell receptor (beta chain) has only a few counts. These data are taken from a study of response to subunit inactivated influenza vaccine. MiXCR was run by TCRdb on the RT-PCR reads, yielding one entry per CDR3 protein. The table includes under 200,000 distinct CDR3 sequences, 10% to 15% detected once. A further study also used this sample, focusing on T cells expressing NK-cell markers. From that paper: UMIs accompanied the 5'RACE template switching by which TCR beta cDNA was made. The study sequenced eight donors, seven HCMV-seropositive and one seronegative. In a handful of donors, dominant CD3+CD56+NKG2C+ clones formed about 1.0-7.0% of CD8+ cells. There were a handful of donors in whom these clonotypes also led the CD3+CD56-NKG2C+ fraction. Uncertainty persisted over the HCMV specificity of expanded NKG2C+ T cell clones.

This receptor was identified in a man between 50 and 59 years old who received an inactivated influenza vaccine. The specimen was CD8+ T cells sorted from PBMCs, collected roughly 12 days after vaccination.

DNA for the CDR3: TGTGCCAGCAGCTTAGGGACGGTGACACCTCAAGAGACCCAGTACTTC. It translates to CASSLGTVTPQETQYF. This chain links TRBV11-2 with TRBJ2-5; D is uncertain. The CDR3 totals 16 residues. Germline V gene lookup returns CDR1 SGHAT and CDR2 FQNNGV. V was trimmed by 1 base and J by 2 bases, leaving 14 bases between them.